The 2 T cell receptor beta chains below were found in one sample sequenced in a study of T cells after yellow fever vaccination. TCRdb re-called the 5' RACE reads through MiXCR, storing one row per CDR3 protein. The repertoire holds about 29,000 distinct CDR3 sequences, more than 5% seen once, with about 38% in the top ten. Sequencing was performed on CD8+ T cells sorted from PBMCs, taken 10 days after the yellow fever booster vaccination. The receptors originated from a man between 25 and 39 years old who received the YFV17D yellow fever vaccine.

This clonotype has ten or more counts. This sequence joins TRBV9 and TRBJ2-3; D is ambiguous. This CDR3 has 13 residues. Trimming stripped 0 bases from V and 0 bases from J, with 2 bases between. Per the germline V gene, CDR1 is SGDLS and CDR2 is YYNGEE. CDR3 sequence reads: CASSVASTDTQYF. The CDR3 bases are TGTGCCAGCAGCGTAGCCAGCACAGATACGCAGTATTTT.

In this sample, this clonotype turned up many times. The chain uses TRBV6-6 and TRBJ2-7; 9 nucleotides align to TRBD1. Germline CDR1 MNHNY, CDR2 SVGAGI (reference sequence). The CDR3 is 12 residues long. After removal of 8 bases from V and 1 base from J, the junction contained 0 bases not matched to a gene. The CDR3 loop is CASGQGSYEQYF. The CDR3 DNA sequence: TGTGCCAGCGGACAGGGGTCCTACGAGCAGTACTTC.